These T cell receptor beta chains were read from a single sample in a study of shared clonotypes between healthy human individuals. Clones were sequenced by immunoSEQ multiplex PCR, and TCRdb holds only the in-frame ones, with some missing. The table lists approximately 1.9 million clones, roughly 95% of them singletons. The sample was naive CD8+ T cells from PBMCs. Receptor source: a man aged 18 to 29 in good health. Some clones in this sample may be carry-over from other donors' samples. CDR3s include the opening cysteine and the closing phenylalanine or tryptophan. The order of the fields is J gene, V gene, CDR3 protein.

TRBJ1-3 | TRBV7-3 | CASSLIGGSGNTIYF
TRBJ2-4 | TRBV29-1 | CSVLGGLFQNIQYF
TRBJ1-3 | TRBV6-5 | CASSYSGEGTGNTIYF
TRBJ2-4 | TRBV9 | CASSPGTAPGIQYF
TRBJ2-7 | TRBV19 | CASSIGVVTRYEQYF
TRBJ1-5 | TRBV4-2 | CASSPDRNQPQHF
TRBJ2-5 | TRBV10-2 | CASSLTGSQETQYF
TRBJ1-4 | TRBV28 | CASSSSLGTGKEKLFF
TRBJ2-7 | TRBV7-9 | CASSPPAGQETYEQYF
TRBJ1-3 | TRBV7-9 | CASLPGLGNTIYF
TRBJ2-7 | TRBV13 | CASSPAGTGGLYEQYF
TRBJ2-5 | TRBV6-1 | CASSKTRPGETQYF
TRBJ1-5 | TRBV5-8 | CASSFGGAKREQPQHF
TRBJ2-1 | TRBV27 | CASSPRAPGNSYNEQFF
TRBJ1-2 | TRBV7-9 | CASSAPVDNINYGYTF
TRBJ1-1 | TRBV7-9 | CASRRGVDTEAFF
TRBJ2-7 | TRBV11-2 | CASSLERGYEQYF
TRBJ2-1 | TRBV5-1 | CASRFSAGHTYNEQFF
TRBJ1-2 | TRBV27 | CASSLLQGYGYTF
TRBJ2-5 | TRBV27 | CASSPGGRETQYF
TRBJ2-1 | TRBV7-9 | CASSLAPSVSEQFF
TRBJ2-6 | TRBV4-1 | CASSQDEGAGANVLTF
TRBJ2-1 | TRBV28 | CASSLPPGQGAYNEQFF
TRBJ1-1 | TRBV28 | CASRGLASEAFF
TRBJ2-2 | TRBV9 | CASSGGGPRTQNTGELFF
TRBJ2-7 | TRBV27 | CASSYLAGGPYEQYF
TRBJ2-5 | TRBV7-9 | CASSLYTGLETQYF